One and the same sample provided the 9 T cell receptor beta chains below, sequenced in a study of PD-1 blockade in classical Hodgkin lymphoma. This table comes from immunoSEQ multiplex PCR, and its TCRdb copy is limited to in-frame clones, with some not included. The table lists around 53,000 clones, roughly 80% of them singletons. Documented time point: cycle 4 day 1 (C4D1), after 6 weeks of nivolumab. Every patient had relapsed following autologous stem cell transplantation, and cohorts differed in brentuximab vedotin exposure. The sample consisted of peripheral blood mononuclear cells (PBMCs), taken before the fourth cycle of nivolumab. The receptors were gathered from a human donor with classical Hodgkin lymphoma.

This clone was seen more than once but under ten times. The genes are TRBV7-2 and TRBJ1-1; D is possibly TRBD1 (5 bases). Per germline, CDR1 SGHTA and CDR2 FQGNSA. With 1 base removed from V and 8 bases from J, the gap between germline ends came to 11 bases. The CDR3 extends over 13 amino acids. CDR3 sequence: CASSLVRAAEAFF. CDR3 sequence (DNA): TGTGCCAGCAGCTTAGTCAGGGCTGCGGAAGCTTTCTTT.

The chain joins TRBV11-3 to TRBJ2-2; 8 bases align to TRBD1. The germline CDR1 and CDR2 sequences are SGHNT and YENEEA. The CDR3 loop spans 16 amino acids. The junction had 0 bases not matched to a gene; V was cut back by 0 bases and J by 0 bases. CDR3 bases: TGTGCCAGCAGCTTAGAACAGGGGGCGAACACCGGGGAGCTGTTTTTT. It specifies CASSLEQGANTGELFF.

The chain links TRBV14 to TRBJ2-5, with 7 bases lining up with TRBD1. The J segment lost 6 bases and the V segment lost 2 bases, leaving 3 bases of the junction unmatched. The CDR3 has 13 amino acids. Per the germline V gene, CDR1 is SGHDN and CDR2 is FVKESK. CDR3 loop: CASSQNRGQTQYF. The CDR3 bases are TGTGCCAGCAGCCAAAACAGGGGACAGACCCAGTACTTC.

V and J are TRBV2 and TRBJ1-1, with 9 nucleotides matching TRBD1. This CDR3 contains 12 residues. Germline V CDR1 and CDR2: SNHLY, FYNNEI. V dropped 5 bases and J dropped 7; count of bases not matched to a gene: 2. The CDR3 is CASSRTGDEAFF. CDR3 sequence (DNA): TGTGCCAGCAGTCGGACAGGGGATGAAGCTTTCTTT.

This clone was seen more than once but under ten times. The chain recombines TRBV6-1 with TRBJ1-1; tentative D call: TRBD1 (6 bases). V was pared by 6 bases and J by 10 bases, with 18 bases between. CDR1 MNHNS and CDR2 SASEGT come from the germline V gene. The CDR3 has 13 amino acids. Written as DNA, the CDR3 is TGTGCCAGCAGCTCCACAGGGAGGGGAGTAGCTTTCTTT. The encoded protein is CASSSTGRGVAFF.

This clone was observed a few times. The chain uses TRBV4-2 and TRBJ1-5; D remains unclear. With 4 bases removed from V and 11 bases from J, the gap between germline ends came to 9 bases. CDR3 length equals 11 residues. The V gene's germline CDR1 is LGHNA and CDR2 YNFKEQ. CDR3 in amino acids: CASSLSATQHF. CDR3 DNA: TGTGCCAGCAGCCTTAGTGCCACCCAGCATTTT.

CDR3 residues: CASSVGDRGNEQFF. In DNA, the CDR3 is TGTGCCAGCAGCGTAGGGGACAGGGGGAATGAGCAGTTCTTC. The V and J genes are TRBV9 and TRBJ2-1; 11 bases are a match to TRBD1. Trimming at V came to 0 bases and at J to 7 bases, leaving 0 bases not matched to a gene. Germline V gene lookup returns CDR1 SGDLS and CDR2 YYNGEE. This CDR3 is built from 14 residues.

In this sample, this clone turned up a few times. The chain joins TRBV6-5 to TRBJ2-3; no firm D call. There are 13 residues in the CDR3. The V end lost 6 bases, the J end lost 6 bases, and 13 bases lay between the germline ends. Germline lookup yields CDR1 MNHEY and CDR2 SVGAGI. The CDR3 DNA reads TGTGCCAGCAGCTGGACGCTAGGGGATACGCAGTATTTT. It encodes CASSWTLGDTQYF.

The V gene is TRBV28, the J gene TRBJ2-4, with D possibly being TRBD1 (5 bases). Trimming left V 5 bases short and J 6 bases short, with 20 bases between. CDR1 MDHEN and CDR2 SYDVKM come from the germline V gene. The CDR3 sequence is 16 residues long. The CDR3 region has the DNA TGTGCCAGCAGTCCCTCTTTGTTAGGGGTCGGAAACATTCAGTACTTC. The encoded protein is CASSPSLLGVGNIQYF. Based on the CDR3 plus reference TRBV28 and TRBJ2-4, the full variable domain is DVKVTQSSRYLVKRTGEKVFLECVQDMDHENMFWYRQDPGLGLRLIYFSYDVKMKEKGDIPEGYSVSREKKERFSLILESASTNQTSMYLCASSPSLLGVGNIQYFGAGTRLSVL.